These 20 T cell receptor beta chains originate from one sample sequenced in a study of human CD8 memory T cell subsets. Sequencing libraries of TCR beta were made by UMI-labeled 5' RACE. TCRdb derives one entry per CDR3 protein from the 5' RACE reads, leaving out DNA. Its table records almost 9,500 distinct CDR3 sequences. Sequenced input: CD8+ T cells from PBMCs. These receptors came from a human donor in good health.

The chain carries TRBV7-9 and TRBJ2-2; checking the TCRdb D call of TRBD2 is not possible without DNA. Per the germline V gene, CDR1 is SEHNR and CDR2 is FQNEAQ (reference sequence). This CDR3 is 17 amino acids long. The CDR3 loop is CASSLGSGTFGSGELFF.

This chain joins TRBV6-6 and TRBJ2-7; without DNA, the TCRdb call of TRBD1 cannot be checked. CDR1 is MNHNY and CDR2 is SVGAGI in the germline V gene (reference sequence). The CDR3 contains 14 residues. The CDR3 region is CASSFGGGLYEQYF.

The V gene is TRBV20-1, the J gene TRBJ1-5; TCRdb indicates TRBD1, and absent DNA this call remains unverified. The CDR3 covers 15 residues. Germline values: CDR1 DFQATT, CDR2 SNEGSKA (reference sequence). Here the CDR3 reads CSATGQGQGNQPQHF.

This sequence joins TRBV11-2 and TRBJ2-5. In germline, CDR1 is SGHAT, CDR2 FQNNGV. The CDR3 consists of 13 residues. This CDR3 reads CASSPIHLETQYF.

The CDR3 region is CASSFRSTNYGYTF. This chain uses TRBV5-1 with TRBJ1-2. This CDR3 spans 14 amino acids. In germline, CDR1 is SGHRS, CDR2 YFSETQ.

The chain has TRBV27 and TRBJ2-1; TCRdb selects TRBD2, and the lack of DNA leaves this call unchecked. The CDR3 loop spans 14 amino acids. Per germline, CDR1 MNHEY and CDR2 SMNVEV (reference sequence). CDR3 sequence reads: CASKGEGNYNEQFF.

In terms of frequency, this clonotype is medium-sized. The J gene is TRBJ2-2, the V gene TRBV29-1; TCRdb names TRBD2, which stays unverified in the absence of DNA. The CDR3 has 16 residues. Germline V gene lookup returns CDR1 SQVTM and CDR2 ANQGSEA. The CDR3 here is CSAILPTSGRPGELFF.

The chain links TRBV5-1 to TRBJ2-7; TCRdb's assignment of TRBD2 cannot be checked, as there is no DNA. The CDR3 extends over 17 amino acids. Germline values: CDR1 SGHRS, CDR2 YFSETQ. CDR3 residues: CASSLSQAGRNLDEQYF.

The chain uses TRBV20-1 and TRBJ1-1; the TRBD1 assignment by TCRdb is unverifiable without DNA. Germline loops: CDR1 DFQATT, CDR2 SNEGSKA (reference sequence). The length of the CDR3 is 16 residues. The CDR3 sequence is CSAPRGIQGVRTEAFF.

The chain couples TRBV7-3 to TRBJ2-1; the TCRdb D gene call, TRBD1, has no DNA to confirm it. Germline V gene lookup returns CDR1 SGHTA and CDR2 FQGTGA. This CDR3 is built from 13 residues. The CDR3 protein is CASSFGGNNEQFF.

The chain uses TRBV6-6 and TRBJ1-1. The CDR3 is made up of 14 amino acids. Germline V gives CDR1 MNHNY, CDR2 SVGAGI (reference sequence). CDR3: CASSRFSENTEAFF.

The CDR3 is CASSSPNTDTQYF. The chain recombines TRBV7-6 with TRBJ2-3. Germline CDR1 is SGHVS and CDR2 is FNYEAQ. The CDR3 is made up of 13 amino acids.

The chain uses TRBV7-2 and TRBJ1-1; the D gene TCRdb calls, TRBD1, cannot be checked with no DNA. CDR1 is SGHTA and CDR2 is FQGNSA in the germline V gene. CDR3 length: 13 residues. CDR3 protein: CASSLVRVDEAFF.

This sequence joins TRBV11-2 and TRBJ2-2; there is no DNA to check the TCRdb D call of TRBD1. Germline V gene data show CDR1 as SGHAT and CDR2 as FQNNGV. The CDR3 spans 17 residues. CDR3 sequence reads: CASSTPRTDPNTGELFF.

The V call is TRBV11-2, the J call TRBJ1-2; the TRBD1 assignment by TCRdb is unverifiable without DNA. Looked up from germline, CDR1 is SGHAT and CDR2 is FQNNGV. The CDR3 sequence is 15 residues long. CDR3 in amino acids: CASRGGTGSLYGYTF.

Here the CDR3 reads CASSPRGSGGYEQYF. The chain joins TRBV7-9 to TRBJ2-7; no DNA is available, so the TRBD1 call from TCRdb remains unchecked. Germline values: CDR1 SEHNR, CDR2 FQNEAQ (reference sequence). The CDR3 consists of 15 residues.

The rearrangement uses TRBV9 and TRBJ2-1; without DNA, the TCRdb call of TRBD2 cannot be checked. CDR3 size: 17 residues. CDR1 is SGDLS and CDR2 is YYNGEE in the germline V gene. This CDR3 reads CASSVSGGDRSYNEQFF.

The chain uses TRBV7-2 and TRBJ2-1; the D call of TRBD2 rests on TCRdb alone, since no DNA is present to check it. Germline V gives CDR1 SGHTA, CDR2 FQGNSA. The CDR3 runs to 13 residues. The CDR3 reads CASSPFEGYEQFF.

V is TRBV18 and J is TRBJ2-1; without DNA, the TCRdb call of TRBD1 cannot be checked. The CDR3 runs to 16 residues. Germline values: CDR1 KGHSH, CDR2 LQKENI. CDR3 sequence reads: CASSPRQRGTRNEQFF. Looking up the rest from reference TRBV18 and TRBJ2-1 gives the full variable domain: NAGVMQNPRHLVRRRGQEARLRCSPMKGHSHVYWYRQLPEEGLKFMVYLQKENIIDESGMPKERFSAEFPKEGPSILRIQQVVRGDSAAYFCASSPRQRGTRNEQFFGPGTRLTVL.

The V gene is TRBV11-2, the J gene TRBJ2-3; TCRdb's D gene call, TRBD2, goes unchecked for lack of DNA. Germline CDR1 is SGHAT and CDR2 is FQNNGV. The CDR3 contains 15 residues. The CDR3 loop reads CASSLLAELTDTQYF.